The 29 T cell receptor beta chains given below trace back to one sample, sequenced in a study of blood T cell repertoires in COVID-19. Using immunoSEQ multiplex PCR, the repertoire was profiled, and TCRdb retains in-frame clones only, with some absent. The table lists 170,000 or so clones, 90% to 95% of them singletons, with 0.53% in the top ten. The sequencing sample was made of peripheral blood. These receptors came from a man over 45 with acute or convalescent COVID-19.

The J gene is TRBJ2-5, the V gene TRBV3-1 (or the pseudogene TRBV3-2), with 11 bases that match TRBD2. There are 14 residues in the CDR3. Trimming cost V 8 bases and J 1 base; bases outside gene matches: 3. Germline assignment: CDR1 LGHDT and CDR2 YNNKEL (reference sequence). Here the CDR3 DNA reads TGTGCCAGCCGGACTAGCGGGTCCCAAGAGACCCAGTACTTC. This translates into CASRTSGSQETQYF.

The chain joins TRBV6-5 to TRBJ1-6, with D possibly TRBD1 on 5 matching bases. Germline CDR1 MNHEY, CDR2 SVGAGI. The CDR3 extends over 15 amino acids. Trimming removed 0 bases at V and 7 bases at J, with 10 bases between. CDR3 residues: CASSYSMEGNSPLHF. The CDR3 DNA reads as TGTGCCAGCAGTTACTCGATGGAGGGGAATTCACCCCTCCACTTT.

The gene calls are TRBV18 and TRBJ1-3; D unresolved. Trimming removed 0 bases at V and 0 bases at J, with 6 bases between. Germline loops: CDR1 KGHSH, CDR2 LQKENI. The CDR3 length is 15 residues. DNA for the CDR3: TGTGCCAGCTCACCACCGTCAGTCTCTGGAAACACCATATATTTT. Residues: CASSPPSVSGNTIYF. Combining the CDR3 with reference TRBV18 and TRBJ1-3 gives the whole variable domain NAGVMQNPRHLVRRRGQEARLRCSPMKGHSHVYWYRQLPEEGLKFMVYLQKENIIDESGMPKERFSAEFPKEGPSILRIQQVVRGDSAAYFCASSPPSVSGNTIYFGEGSWLTVV.

The chain joins TRBV7-2 to TRBJ1-5; TRBD1 agrees at 9 bases. Losses at the gene ends were 1 base for V and 3 bases for J; bases not matched to a gene: 4. This CDR3 region has 16 residues. CDR1 is SGHTA and CDR2 is FQGNSA in the germline V gene. The chain's CDR3 is CASSLDGTGSNQPQHF. The CDR3 coding sequence is TGTGCCAGCAGCTTAGATGGGACAGGGTCCAATCAGCCCCAGCATTTT.

The V gene is TRBV18, the J gene TRBJ2-1, with D unclear. Germline V gene sequence: CDR1 KGHSH, CDR2 LQKENI. This CDR3 has 13 amino acids. V shed 4 bases and J shed 5 bases, with 9 bases lying between them. The CDR3 is CASSLPGNNEQFF. As DNA, the CDR3 is TGTGCCAGCTCACTTCCAGGAAACAATGAGCAGTTCTTC.

This clone was counted a single time. The chain uses TRBV28 and TRBJ1-2, with 7 bases aligning to TRBD1. This CDR3 region has 14 residues. CDR1 is MDHEN and CDR2 is SYDVKM in the germline V gene. Trimming took 8 bases from V and 1 from J; bases not matched to a gene: 7. CDR3 in DNA: TGTGCCAGCCAGGGGGAGAGTGGTAACTATGGCTACACCTTC. This gives the protein CASQGESGNYGYTF.

The chain couples TRBV5-1 to TRBJ1-4; 8 bases are a match to TRBD1. The CDR3 covers 13 residues. The germline V gene has CDR1 SGHRS and CDR2 YFSETQ. Unmatched junction bases numbered 1, after V lost 4 bases and J lost 5 bases. CDR3 DNA sequence: TGCGCCAGCAGCGGGGACAGGAATGAAAAACTGTTTTTT. It translates to CASSGDRNEKLFF. Full variable domain (rest looked up from reference TRBV5-1 and TRBJ1-4): KAGVTQTPRYLIKTRGQQVTLSCSPISGHRSVSWYQQTPGQGLQFLFEYFSETQRNKGNFPGRFSGRQFSNSRSEMNVSTLELGDSALYLCASSGDRNEKLFFGSGTQLSVL.

V gene TRBV21-1 combines with J gene TRBJ2-3; TRBD2 was called by the table and not checked on the DNA. TRBV21-1 corresponds to a pseudogene. The CDR3 is made up of 15 amino acids. CDR3 protein: CASSKARGCTRTQYF. The CDR3 DNA is TGTGCCAGCAGCAAAGCAAGAGGGTGCACACGTACGCAGTATTTT.

The rearrangement joins TRBV4-2 to TRBJ2-1; D is undetermined. The CDR3 length is 16 residues. With 1 base removed from V and 4 bases from J, the gap between germline ends came to 14 bases. Germline-derived CDR1 and CDR2 are LGHNA and YNFKEQ. The CDR3 bases are TGTGCCAGCAGCCAAGGACTCCCCACTACTTACAATGAGCAGTTCTTC. This gives the protein CASSQGLPTTYNEQFF.

The chain couples TRBV6-6 to TRBJ2-7; 9 positions agree with TRBD1. The CDR3 spans 14 residues. Germline CDR1 reads MNHNY; CDR2 reads SVGAGI (reference sequence). After removal of 5 bases from V and 3 bases from J, the junction contained 5 bases not matched to a gene. The chain's CDR3 is CASSGGQGNYEQYF. The CDR3 DNA is TGTGCCAGCAGTGGGGGACAGGGAAACTACGAGCAGTACTTC.

The chain has TRBV5-1 and TRBJ1-1; 7 positions match TRBD1. This CDR3 spans 14 amino acids. Germline V lookup: CDR1 SGHRS, CDR2 YFSETQ. Trimming removed 5 bases from V and 2 bases from J; junction bases left unmatched: 6. CDR3 DNA sequence: TGCGCCAGCAGACGTGACAGGGTAAACACTGAAGCTTTCTTT. Residues: CASRRDRVNTEAFF.

The chain recombines TRBV9 with TRBJ1-4, with D unclear. V gave up 7 bases and J gave up 4 bases, with 23 bases separating them. From germline, CDR1 is SGDLS and CDR2 YYNGEE. The CDR3 extends over 17 amino acids. The CDR3 here is CASPVPQSADYNEKLFF. The CDR3 DNA follows: TGTGCCAGCCCGGTGCCCCAATCGGCAGACTATAATGAAAAACTGTTTTTT.

The J gene is TRBJ1-5, the V gene TRBV5-8; TRBD1 aligns across 8 bases. J gave up 5 bases and V 2 bases, and 6 bases lay outside the gene matches. This CDR3 comprises 15 residues. Germline-derived CDR1 and CDR2 are SGHTS and YDEGEE. In DNA form, the CDR3 reads TGTGCCAGCAGCTTCTACCAGGGGGCAGATCAGCCCCAGCATTTT. Its protein product is CASSFYQGADQPQHF.

Remarks on this clone: Other DNA variants within this sample encode the same CDR3. The rearrangement joins TRBV3-1 (or the pseudogene TRBV3-2) to TRBJ1-4; D uncertain. Germline CDR1 and CDR2: LGHDT and YNNKEL (reference sequence). The germline V and J ends were trimmed by 3 bases and 8 bases, with 7 bases remaining between them. The CDR3 spans 12 residues. Here the CDR3 DNA reads TGTGCCAGCAGCCAGGGCAGGGAAAAACTGTTTTTT. It encodes CASSQGREKLFF.

The chain couples TRBV10-2 to TRBJ1-4, with D possibly TRBD1 on 5 matching bases. The ends were cut back, 7 bases at V and 6 bases at J, with 15 bases in the middle. There are 14 residues in the CDR3. The germline gives CDR1 WSHSY, CDR2 SAAADI. CDR3 DNA sequence: TGCGCCAGCAAAACCCAGGGTTGGGATGAAAAACTGTTTTTT. Translating it yields CASKTQGWDEKLFF.

The rearrangement uses TRBV7-3 and TRBJ1-1; TRBD1 might be the D (6 bases). Germline V gives CDR1 SGHTA, CDR2 FQGTGA. Between the trimmed V and J ends, which lost 1 base and 10 bases, there was a span of 19 bases. The CDR3 consists of 15 residues. The CDR3 bases are TGTGCCAGCAGCTTAAACCCTTCAGGGGCCTCGGGAGCTTTCTTT. Protein: CASSLNPSGASGAFF.

This chain uses TRBV28 with TRBJ1-5; D possibly corresponds to TRBD1 (6 bases). The V and J ends lost 2 bases and 0 bases respectively, with 8 bases between them. In germline, CDR1 is MDHEN, CDR2 SYDVKM. The CDR3 spans 15 residues. For the CDR3, the DNA is TGTGCCAGCAGTTTAGGGGGCTATAGCAATCAGCCCCAGCATTTT. This sequence encodes CASSLGGYSNQPQHF.

This rearrangement joins TRBV28 to TRBJ1-1, with 7 bases that match TRBD1. This CDR3 comprises 14 residues. V lost 5 bases to trimming and J lost 7 bases; unmatched junction nucleotides: 10. Germline values: CDR1 MDHEN, CDR2 SYDVKM. DNA of the CDR3: TGTGCCAGCAGTATCTCAGACAGGGTTGGTGAAGCTTTCTTT. Residues: CASSISDRVGEAFF.

The chain joins TRBV7-9 to TRBJ1-3; 8 nucleotides align to TRBD1. V trimming: 8 bases; J trimming: 4 bases; junction bases outside the gene matches: 4. There are 13 residues in the CDR3. CDR1 is SEHNR, CDR2 FQNEAQ, per germline (reference sequence). The CDR3 coding sequence is TGTGCCAGCCAGGGGGCGAACGGAAACACCATATATTTT. Translated: CASQGANGNTIYF.

The chain couples TRBV11-3 to TRBJ2-1; TRBD2 is a possible D gene (6 bases). V lost 5 bases and J lost 7, with 15 bases in between. The length of the CDR3 is 14 residues. The germline gives CDR1 SGHNT, CDR2 YENEEA. This chain's CDR3 is CASSPGGGVNEQFF. CDR3 bases: TGTGCCAGCAGCCCAGGTGGAGGGGTGAATGAGCAGTTCTTC.

This chain connects TRBV7-9 to TRBJ1-3; D is possibly TRBD1 (5 bases). Germline CDR1 reads SEHNR; CDR2 reads FQNEAQ (reference sequence). The length of the CDR3 is 17 residues. Trimming stripped 2 bases from V and 0 bases from J, with 14 bases between. This CDR3 is CASSLRREGTSGNTIYF. The CDR3 nucleotides read TGTGCCAGCAGCTTAAGAAGGGAGGGGACCTCTGGAAACACCATATATTTT. Using reference TRBV7-9 and TRBJ1-3 for the parts outside the CDR3, the full variable domain is DTGVSQNPRHKITKRGQNVTFRCDPISEHNRLYWYRQTLGQGPEFLTYFQNEAQLEKSRLLSDRFSAERPKGSFSTLEIQRTEQGDSAMYLCASSLRREGTSGNTIYFGEGSWLTVV.

V and J are TRBV24-1 and TRBJ1-1; 8 bases match TRBD1. The CDR3 loop spans 15 amino acids. Germline CDR1 is KGHDR and CDR2 is SFDVKD. The J segment lost 4 bases and the V segment lost 5 bases, leaving 8 bases of the junction unmatched. The CDR3 sequence is CATSVGTGRGTEAFF. The CDR3 bases are TGTGCCACCAGTGTTGGGACAGGACGTGGCACTGAAGCTTTCTTT.

This chain links TRBV29-1 with TRBJ1-1; no clear D. CDR1 and CDR2 (germline): SQVTM, ANQGSEA. The length of the CDR3 is 11 residues. Trimming cost V 4 bases and J 4 bases, with 7 bases left between them. The chain's CDR3 is CSVALRTEAFF. In nucleotides, the CDR3 is TGCAGCGTTGCTCTCCGCACTGAAGCTTTCTTT. Looking up the rest from reference TRBV29-1 and TRBJ1-1 gives the full variable domain: SAVISQKPSRDICQRGTSLTIQCQVDSQVTMMFWYRQQPGQSLTLIATANQGSEATYESGFVIDKFPISRPNLTFSTLTVSNMSPEDSSIYLCSVALRTEAFFGQGTRLTVV.

The rearrangement joins TRBV7-8 to TRBJ2-1; D is ambiguous. With 1 base removed from V and 4 bases from J, the gap between germline ends came to 14 bases. From germline, CDR1 is SGHVS and CDR2 FQNEAQ. CDR3 length equals 16 residues. CDR3 residues: CASSLGSYYPYNEQFF. The CDR3 DNA reads TGTGCCAGCAGCTTAGGGAGCTACTACCCTTACAATGAGCAGTTCTTC.

V and J are TRBV28 and TRBJ1-2; D might be TRBD1 (6 bases). CDR1 is MDHEN, CDR2 SYDVKM, per germline. This CDR3 has 12 amino acids. Trimming took off 8 bases at V and 6 bases at J, with 13 bases between the two ends. CDR3 sequence: CASFSQGDGYTF. The DNA for the CDR3 is TGTGCCAGCTTTTCACAGGGAGATGGCTACACCTTC.

The chain couples TRBV7-9 to TRBJ2-1, with TRBD2 matching over 8 bases. The CDR3 spans 16 residues. The germline V gene has CDR1 SEHNR and CDR2 FQNEAQ (reference sequence). V dropped 4 bases and J dropped 4; count of bases not matched to a gene: 9. CDR3 sequence: CASSSQGAGVYNEQFF. DNA of the CDR3: TGTGCCAGCAGCTCTCAAGGAGCGGGAGTTTACAATGAGCAGTTCTTC. The full variable domain, completed using reference TRBV7-9 and TRBJ2-1, is DTGVSQNPRHKITKRGQNVTFRCDPISEHNRLYWYRQTLGQGPEFLTYFQNEAQLEKSRLLSDRFSAERPKGSFSTLEIQRTEQGDSAMYLCASSSQGAGVYNEQFFGPGTRLTVL.

J is TRBJ2-1 and V is TRBV11-3; 7 bases are a match to TRBD1. Germline V gene sequence: CDR1 SGHNT, CDR2 YENEEA. The CDR3 consists of 16 residues. J gave up 4 bases and V 5 bases, and 11 bases lay outside the gene matches. Here the CDR3 DNA reads TGTGCCAGCAGCGCAAACGCCGGGACAGAATACAATGAGCAGTTCTTC. Protein product: CASSANAGTEYNEQFF. Based on the CDR3 plus reference TRBV11-3 and TRBJ2-1, the full variable domain is EAGVVQSPRYKIIEKKQPVAFWCNPISGHNTLYWYLQNLGQGPELLIRYENEEAVDDSQLPKDRFSAERLKGVDSTLKIQPAELGDSAVYLCASSANAGTEYNEQFFGPGTRLTVL.

V and J are TRBV18 and TRBJ2-1; 8 positions agree with TRBD2. After removal of 8 bases from V and 0 bases from J, the junction contained 3 bases not matched to a gene. Germline V lookup: CDR1 KGHSH, CDR2 LQKENI. The CDR3 runs 14 residues. The CDR3 protein is CASPSGSSYNEQFF. The CDR3 nucleotides read TGTGCCAGCCCTAGCGGGTCCTCCTACAATGAGCAGTTCTTC.

This chain uses TRBV7-2 with TRBJ2-7, with D tentatively TRBD1 (6 bases). V lost 5 bases and J lost 2, with 13 bases in between. This CDR3 comprises 14 residues. From germline, CDR1 is SGHTA and CDR2 FQGNSA. CDR3 sequence: CASSPRQVAYEQYF. The CDR3 DNA follows: TGTGCCAGCAGCCCCCGACAGGTCGCCTACGAGCAGTACTTC.